Listed here are 14 T cell receptor beta chains from one sample, sequenced in a study of cytomegalovirus exposure and HLA in healthy donors. Use of 60 Vbeta and 13 Jbeta primers characterized the PCR. Libraries were prepared by immunoSEQ multiplex PCR; TCRdb keeps only in-frame clonotypes and omits some of them. Its table records under 95,000 clones. Sequencing was performed on PBMCs. These receptors were obtained from a middle-aged man in good health and CMV-seronegative.

The J gene is TRBJ2-3, the V gene TRBV7-3; 10 bases align to TRBD2. The CDR3 totals 15 residues. With V trimmed by 5 bases and J by 0 bases, 2 bases remained unmatched. From germline, CDR1 is SGHTA and CDR2 FQGTGA. CDR3 sequence (DNA): TGTGCCAGCAGCCGTAGCGGGGGGAGCACAGATACGCAGTATTTT. Translation gives CASSRSGGSTDTQYF.

The J gene is TRBJ1-1, the V gene TRBV18; D uncertain. Germline V CDR1 and CDR2: KGHSH, LQKENI. The CDR3 spans 16 residues. Trimming pared 3 bases from V and 4 bases from J, leaving 18 bases between. CDR3 in amino acids: CASSPLEVASGTEAFF. In nucleotides, the CDR3 is TGTGCCAGCTCACCCCTCGAAGTGGCTTCGGGCACTGAAGCTTTCTTT.

This chain connects TRBV28 to TRBJ1-6; TRBD1 matches at 12 bases. Germline assignment: CDR1 MDHEN and CDR2 SYDVKM. Trimming cost V 3 bases and J 13 bases; bases outside gene matches: 4. The CDR3 is 14 amino acids. The CDR3 bases are TGTGCCAGCAGTTTCGGGACAGGGGGCGCGCCCCTCCACTTT. It translates to CASSFGTGGAPLHF. The variable domain in full, completed from reference TRBV28 and TRBJ1-6, reads DVKVTQSSRYLVKRTGEKVFLECVQDMDHENMFWYRQDPGLGLRLIYFSYDVKMKEKGDIPEGYSVSREKKERFSLILESASTNQTSMYLCASSFGTGGAPLHFGNGTRLTVT.

The chain joins TRBV6-1 to TRBJ2-2; tentative D call: TRBD1 (6 bases). The germline gives CDR1 MNHNS, CDR2 SASEGT. Trimming took off 4 bases at V and 4 bases at J, with 10 bases between the two ends. The CDR3 runs to 14 residues. The CDR3 sequence: CASSGQVGTGELFF. The CDR3 nucleotides read TGTGCCAGCAGTGGACAGGTCGGCACCGGGGAGCTGTTTTTT.

The chain links TRBV6-6 to TRBJ1-5; the D gene is possibly TRBD1 (5 bases). Germline CDR1 MNHNY, CDR2 SVGAGI (reference sequence). CDR3 length equals 14 residues. V lost 6 bases, J lost 5 bases, and 14 bases lay in between. The DNA for the CDR3 is TGTGCCAGCAGCCCCCAAGGGGATTATCAGCCCCAGCATTTT. It translates to CASSPQGDYQPQHF.

The gene calls are TRBV18 and TRBJ1-5; TRBD1 matches 7 bases. From germline, CDR1 is KGHSH and CDR2 LQKENI. The CDR3 is 18 amino acids. The V and J ends lost 3 bases and 2 bases, in that order; junction bases with no gene match: 13. CDR3 in amino acids: CASSPQFIGGWGNQPQHF. The CDR3 DNA follows: TGTGCCAGCTCACCCCAATTCATAGGGGGCTGGGGCAATCAGCCCCAGCATTTT.

The chain is built from TRBV10-3 and TRBJ2-7; 8 bases agree with TRBD2. V lost 2 bases to trimming and J lost 4 bases; unmatched junction nucleotides: 7. The CDR3 runs to 15 residues. CDR1 ENHRY and CDR2 SYGVKD come from the germline V gene. CDR3 region: CAISEGITSGYEQYF. CDR3 DNA: TGTGCCATCAGTGAGGGGATAACTAGCGGTTACGAGCAGTACTTC.

The chain employs TRBV7-9 and TRBJ2-5, with a possible D match to TRBD2 (6 bases). V was cut by 8 bases and J by 5 bases, with 12 bases left in between. The CDR3 is 12 amino acids. Looked up from germline, CDR1 is SEHNR and CDR2 is FQNEAQ (reference sequence). As DNA, the CDR3 is TGTGCCAGCTGGGGACTCCGGGAGACCCAGTACTTC. Protein: CASWGLRETQYF.

This sequence joins TRBV2 and TRBJ2-3; D may be TRBD1 (7 bases). Germline assignment: CDR1 SNHLY and CDR2 FYNNEI. The CDR3 runs to 16 residues. The V gene lost 6 bases and the J gene lost 0 bases, with 16 bases spanning the gap. For the CDR3, the DNA is TGTGCCAGCAGGATGACAGGGACTTCTAGCACAGATACGCAGTATTTT. The encoded protein is CASRMTGTSSTDTQYF. The full variable domain, in which reference TRBV2 and TRBJ2-3 provide the parts outside the CDR3, is EPEVTQTPSHQVTQMGQEVILRCVPISNHLYFYWYRQILGQKVEFLVSFYNNEISEKSEIFDDQFSVERPDGSNFTLKIRSTKLEDSAMYFCASRMTGTSSTDTQYFGPGTRLTVL.

This CDR3 reads CASSYSRGREPQHF. For the CDR3, the DNA is TGTGCCAGCAGTTACTCAAGGGGGAGGGAGCCCCAGCATTTT. The V and J genes are TRBV6-5 and TRBJ1-5; the D gene is possibly TRBD1 (6 bases). The V gene lost 0 bases and the J gene lost 8 bases, with 11 bases spanning the gap. Germline loops: CDR1 MNHEY, CDR2 SVGAGI. This CDR3 spans 14 amino acids.

The V gene is TRBV5-1, the J gene TRBJ1-1; D remains ambiguous. Germline CDR1 reads SGHRS; CDR2 reads YFSETQ. The CDR3 has 13 amino acids. With 4 bases removed from V and 4 bases from J, the gap between germline ends came to 11 bases. The CDR3 DNA reads as TGCGCCAGCAGCGAGGGCGTGGGCACTGAAGCTTTCTTT. Its translation: CASSEGVGTEAFF.

The CDR3 DNA reads as TGTGCCAGCAGCCGGACAGTTTATAGCAATCAGCCCCAGCATTTT. Its translation is CASSRTVYSNQPQHF. The gene calls are TRBV28 and TRBJ1-5; D is perhaps TRBD1 (6 bases). The CDR3 sequence is 15 residues long. Trimming took off 6 bases at V and 0 bases at J, with 12 bases between the two ends. Germline V gene sequence: CDR1 MDHEN, CDR2 SYDVKM.

The rearrangement links TRBV11-3 to TRBJ2-1; D ambiguous. Trimming removed 0 bases at V and 3 bases at J, with 9 bases between. CDR1 and CDR2 from the germline V gene are SGHNT and YENEEA. The CDR3 runs 15 residues. CDR3 sequence (DNA): TGTGCCAGCAGCTTAGAACAAACGAACTACAATGAGCAGTTCTTC. It yields the protein CASSLEQTNYNEQFF.

The chain employs TRBV9 and TRBJ1-1; no clear D gene. Germline CDR1 is SGDLS and CDR2 is YYNGEE. The ends were cut back, 0 bases at V and 3 bases at J, with 12 bases in the middle. The length of the CDR3 is 15 residues. The CDR3 loop is CASSVGAAEYTEAFF. CDR3 coding DNA: TGTGCCAGCAGCGTAGGGGCAGCGGAGTACACTGAAGCTTTCTTT.